This passage covers 19 T cell receptor beta chains from one sample sequenced in a study of blood T cell repertoires in COVID-19. Assay used: immunoSEQ multiplex PCR; TCRdb lists only in-frame clones, some missing. In the table there are fewer than 90,000 clones, roughly 90% of which are singletons. The sequenced sample consisted of peripheral blood. These receptors were obtained from an elderly man in a cohort sampled during active COVID-19.

The genes are TRBV6-5 and TRBJ2-5; 12 bases are shared with TRBD2. J lost 5 bases, V lost 4 bases, and 5 bases had no gene match. The CDR3 runs to 15 residues. Germline CDR1 is MNHEY and CDR2 is SVGAGI. CDR3 DNA sequence: TGTGCCAGCAGTTCCGGGACTAGCGGGCGGGAGACCCAGTACTTC. Its translation: CASSSGTSGRETQYF.

The chain uses TRBV24-1 and TRBJ1-1; tentatively, D is TRBD1 (5 bases). V lost 8 bases to trimming and J lost 3 bases, with 12 bases between them. CDR1 and CDR2 (germline): KGHDR, SFDVKD. The CDR3 extends over 13 amino acids. CDR3 nucleotides: TGTGCCACCACCCAGGGAGGGGACACTGAAGCTTTCTTT. Translating it yields CATTQGGDTEAFF.

The chain employs TRBV6-6 and TRBJ2-6; 9 bases map to TRBD2. The germline CDR1 and CDR2 sequences are MNHNY and SVGAGI (reference sequence). V lost 7 bases and J lost 3; bases outside the gene matches: 10. The CDR3 totals 17 residues. CDR3 amino acids: CASTRQAGGLGANVLTF. The CDR3 DNA reads TGTGCCAGCACTCGGCAGGCGGGGGGGCTTGGGGCCAACGTCCTGACTTTC.

J is TRBJ1-1 and V is TRBV10-3; the D is unclear. The germline V gene encodes CDR1 ENHRY and CDR2 SYGVKD. The CDR3 covers 15 residues. The germline V and J ends were trimmed by 0 bases and 4 bases, with 12 bases remaining between them. The CDR3 DNA sequence: TGTGCCATCAGTGAGTCGAGGGAACTGGGCACTGAAGCTTTCTTT. Protein product: CAISESRELGTEAFF.

This clone showed up just a few times. V usage is TRBV5-6 and J usage is TRBJ2-1; 10 nucleotides align to TRBD2. This CDR3 spans 17 amino acids. Trimming removed 0 bases from V and 2 bases from J; junction bases left unmatched: 5. Germline V lookup: CDR1 SGHDT, CDR2 YYEEEE. The CDR3 region is CASSLEALAGPYNEQFF. DNA for the CDR3: TGTGCCAGCAGCTTGGAAGCACTAGCGGGACCCTACAATGAGCAGTTCTTC.

V is TRBV19 and J is TRBJ1-1; 11 bases align to TRBD1. V lost 8 bases, J lost 4 bases, and 3 bases stayed unmatched. CDR3 length equals 13 residues. Germline CDR1 and CDR2: LNHDA and SQIVND (reference sequence). The CDR3 DNA follows: TGTGCCAGTGGGGACAGGGGGTTCACTGAAGCTTTCTTT. This codes for CASGDRGFTEAFF.

V is TRBV5-4 and J is TRBJ2-5; 7 bases map to TRBD1. The CDR3 is made up of 15 amino acids. Germline values: CDR1 SGHNT, CDR2 YYREEE (reference sequence). Losses at the gene ends were 0 bases for V and 1 base for J; bases not matched to a gene: 3. In nucleotides, the CDR3 is TGTGCCAGCAGCTTGGGTCGGACAGGCCAAGAGACCCAGTACTTC. Protein product: CASSLGRTGQETQYF.

This chain links TRBV6-5 with TRBJ2-7; D possibly corresponds to TRBD1 (6 bases). V was shortened by 5 bases and J by 2 bases, with 13 bases between the two germline ends. Germline CDR1 is MNHEY and CDR2 is SVGAGI. There are 14 residues in the CDR3. This chain's CDR3 is CASSQTGGTYEQYV. CDR3 sequence (DNA): TGTGCCAGCAGTCAGACAGGTGGTACCTACGAGCAGTACGTC.

This rearrangement joins TRBV24-1 to TRBJ2-3, with D hard to call. The CDR3 loop spans 15 amino acids. V gave up 3 bases and J gave up 0 bases, with 9 bases separating them. Germline CDR1 KGHDR, CDR2 SFDVKD. The chain's CDR3 is CATSDHSRSTDTQYF. CDR3 DNA: TGTGCCACCAGTGATCACAGTCGGAGCACAGATACGCAGTATTTT.

The gene calls are TRBV4-2 and TRBJ1-4, with TRBD1 matching over 8 bases. This CDR3 comprises 14 residues. After removal of 4 bases from V and 5 bases from J, the junction contained 3 bases not matched to a gene. Germline V gene lookup returns CDR1 LGHNA and CDR2 YNFKEQ. The CDR3 bases are TGTGCCAGCAGCCCGTGGGACAGGAATGAAAAACTGTTTTTT. Amino acid sequence: CASSPWDRNEKLFF.

This sequence joins TRBV7-8 and TRBJ1-3, with D unclear. The germline CDR1 and CDR2 sequences are SGHVS and FQNEAQ. Trimming pared 5 bases from V and 4 bases from J, leaving 9 bases between. The CDR3 totals 13 residues. This CDR3 reads CASSANIGNTIYF. CDR3 nucleotides: TGTGCCAGCAGCGCGAATATCGGAAACACCATATATTTT.

The V and J genes are TRBV5-4 and TRBJ1-5; D gene uncertain. Germline V lookup: CDR1 SGHNT, CDR2 YYREEE (reference sequence). V was pared by 0 bases and J by 0 bases, with 7 bases between. This CDR3 region has 15 residues. The CDR3 protein is CASSLDGVSNQPQHF. Here the CDR3 DNA reads TGTGCCAGCAGCTTGGACGGAGTTAGCAATCAGCCCCAGCATTTT.

The chain recombines TRBV10-3 with TRBJ1-4, with D maybe TRBD1 (5 bases). V was cut by 6 bases and J by 3 bases, with 14 bases left in between. Germline V gene data show CDR1 as ENHRY and CDR2 as SYGVKD. The CDR3 is made up of 15 amino acids. CDR3: CAISQEGSANEKLFF. The CDR3 DNA reads as TGTGCCATCAGCCAGGAGGGGTCAGCTAATGAAAAACTGTTTTTT.

This sequence joins TRBV12-3 or TRBV12-4 and TRBJ1-1; the D gene is possibly TRBD1 (5 bases). The CDR3 spans 12 residues. V was cut by 7 bases and J by 3 bases, with 9 bases left in between. CDR3 in DNA: TGTGCCAGCATCCGGGGGTACACTGAAGCTTTCTTT. It translates to CASIRGYTEAFF.

The chain is built from TRBV5-1 and TRBJ1-2; 9 nucleotides line up with TRBD1. J lost 4 bases, V lost 4 bases, and 11 bases had no gene match. Looked up from germline, CDR1 is SGHRS and CDR2 is YFSETQ. The CDR3 is made up of 16 amino acids. The CDR3 loop is CASSATGGTGRYGYTF. CDR3 sequence (DNA): TGCGCCAGCAGCGCGACAGGGGGTACGGGACGCTATGGCTACACCTTC.

DNA for the CDR3: TGTGCCAGCAGTTCCTGGGCCCAGGAAACACCCCTCCACTTT. Translating gives CASSSWAQETPLHF. J is TRBJ1-6 and V is TRBV11-2; no clear D. Germline CDR1 SGHAT, CDR2 FQNNGV. The V and J ends lost 6 bases and 11 bases respectively, with 17 bases between them. CDR3 length: 14 amino acids.

The chain links TRBV7-2 to TRBJ1-2; D unclear. The V end was cut by 5 bases, the J end by 3 bases, with 13 bases between. CDR1 and CDR2 from the germline V gene are SGHTA and FQGNSA. This CDR3 has 14 amino acids. The CDR3 sequence is CASSLTRGDYGYTF. CDR3 DNA sequence: TGTGCCAGCAGCCTTACCCGAGGAGACTATGGCTACACCTTC.

The chain employs TRBV7-4 and TRBJ2-2; possible D gene TRBD2, 6 bases. Trimming cost V 5 bases and J 7 bases, with 17 bases left between them. The length of the CDR3 is 15 residues. Germline V gives CDR1 SGHVT, CDR2 SQSDAQ. In DNA form, the CDR3 reads TGTGCCAGCAGCAACCGGGTAGCGGAGGGCGGGGAGCTGTTTTTT. Amino acids: CASSNRVAEGGELFF.

CDR3 loop: CASSPGWVSPRGETQYF. Here the CDR3 DNA reads TGTGCCAGCAGCCCGGGTTGGGTTTCCCCCCGTGGGGAGACCCAGTACTTC. This chain uses TRBV7-3 with TRBJ2-5; D gene ambiguous. CDR3 size: 17 residues. Trimming removed 5 bases from V and 5 bases from J, with 24 bases in between. Germline V gene data show CDR1 as SGHTA and CDR2 as FQGTGA.